The clone carrying this TCR beta chain showed up many times. What it binds is not known. Germline CDR1 is MNHEY and CDR2 is SMNVEV (reference sequence). The V and J ends lost 6 bases and 0 bases, in that order; junction bases with no gene match: 7. The CDR3 sequence is 18 residues long. TCRdb ran MiXCR on the 5' RACE reads and lists one entry per CDR3 protein. This sample has about 570,000 distinct CDR3 sequences, with 9% to 10% found just once. This sample was included in a study of identical twins. Study-wide points: The degree of excess twin sharing was weaker in beta out-of-frame sequences.

The same data also went into a second study, on yellow fever vaccine responses in identical twins.

V usage is TRBV27 and J usage is TRBJ2-3; 15 bases fit TRBD2. Sequencing was done on a sample of PBMCs. The source is a woman under 30 in good health. This CDR3 is CASSLRTSGRVSTDTQYF. The CDR3 coding sequence is TGTGCCAGCAGCCTAAGGACTAGCGGGAGGGTGAGCACAGATACGCAGTATTTT.